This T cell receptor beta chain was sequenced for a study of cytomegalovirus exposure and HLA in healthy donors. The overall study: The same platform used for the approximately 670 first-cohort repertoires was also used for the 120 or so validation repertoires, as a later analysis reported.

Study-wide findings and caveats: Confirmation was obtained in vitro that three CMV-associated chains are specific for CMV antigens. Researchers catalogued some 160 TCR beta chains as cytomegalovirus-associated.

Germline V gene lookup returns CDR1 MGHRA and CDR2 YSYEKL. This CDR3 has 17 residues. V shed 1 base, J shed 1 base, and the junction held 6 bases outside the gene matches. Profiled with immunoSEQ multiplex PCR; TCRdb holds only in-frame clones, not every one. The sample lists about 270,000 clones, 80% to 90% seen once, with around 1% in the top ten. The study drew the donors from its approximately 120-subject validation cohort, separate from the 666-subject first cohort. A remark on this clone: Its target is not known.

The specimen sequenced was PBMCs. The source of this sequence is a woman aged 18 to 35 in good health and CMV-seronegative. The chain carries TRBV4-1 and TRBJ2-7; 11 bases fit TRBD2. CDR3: CASSQAKLAGVSYEQYF. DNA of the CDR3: TGCGCCAGCAGCCAAGCGAAACTAGCGGGAGTATCCTACGAGCAGTACTTC.